These 15 T cell receptor beta chains originate from one sample sequenced in a study of CD8 T cells in Susac syndrome. cDNA came from 0.5 to 1 ug RNA primed by random hexamers. TCRdb called the immunoSEQ multiplex PCR reads again in MiXCR, with one record for every CDR3 protein. The sample gives under 350,000 distinct CDR3 sequences, about 90% of which show up once; about 0.07% is in the top ten. Sequenced sample: CD4+ T cells from PBMCs. The receptors originated from a human donor with multiple sclerosis.

The chain carries TRBV9 and TRBJ2-1; D not resolved. The V gene's germline CDR1 is SGDLS and CDR2 YYNGEE. The length of the CDR3 is 14 residues. Trimming stripped 0 bases from V and 6 bases from J, with 10 bases between. The CDR3 sequence is CASSVATIVNEQFF. The CDR3 bases are TGTGCCAGCAGCGTAGCTACGATTGTCAATGAGCAGTTCTTC. Full variable domain (missing parts from reference TRBV9 and TRBJ2-1): DSGVTQTPKHLITATGQRVTLRCSPRSGDLSVYWYQQSLDQGLQFLIQYYNGEERAKGNILERFSAQQFPDLHSELNLSSLELGDSALYFCASSVATIVNEQFFGPGTRLTVL.

The chain couples TRBV6-2 or TRBV6-3 to TRBJ2-4; 8 nucleotides line up with TRBD1. There are 15 residues in the CDR3. V shed 2 bases and J 4 bases; nucleotides not matched to a gene: 4. Germline assignment: CDR1 MNHEY and CDR2 SVGEGT. In DNA, the CDR3 is TGTGCCAGCAGTTACCTAGGACAGGGAAAAAACATTCAGTACTTC. Translating it yields CASSYLGQGKNIQYF.

This clonotype was observed a single time. This rearrangement joins TRBV5-5 to TRBJ1-5; a possible D gene is TRBD1 (6 bases). The V end was cut by 2 bases, the J end by 3 bases, with 15 bases between. CDR3 length: 16 amino acids. Germline values: CDR1 SGHKS, CDR2 YYEKEE (reference sequence). CDR3 in DNA: TGTGCCAGCAGCTTCGGGATAACAGGGAACAATCAGCCCCAGCATTTT. Its protein product is CASSFGITGNNQPQHF.

The V call is TRBV10-3, the J call TRBJ1-1; D gene ambiguous. V was shortened by 0 bases and J by 1 base, with 15 bases between the two germline ends. There are 17 residues in the CDR3. CDR1 ENHRY and CDR2 SYGVKD come from the germline V gene. The CDR3 loop reads CAISESSSPAWNTEAFF. CDR3 nucleotide sequence: TGTGCCATCAGTGAGTCGAGCAGCCCAGCTTGGAACACTGAAGCTTTCTTT.

The chain carries TRBV20-1 and TRBJ2-2, with 8 positions matching TRBD2. The CDR3 consists of 15 residues. The trim removed 2 bases at V and 2 bases at J, leaving 4 bases unmatched. The germline gives CDR1 DFQATT, CDR2 SNEGSKA (reference sequence). The CDR3 coding sequence is TGCAGTGCTAGAACTAGCGGACCAAACACCGGGGAGCTGTTTTTT. This encodes CSARTSGPNTGELFF.

The CDR3 DNA reads TGTGCCAGCGGGACACCAGATACGCAGTATTTT. It yields the protein CASGTPDTQYF. This chain uses TRBV6-5 with TRBJ2-3; maybe TRBD1 (6 bases). Trimming pared 8 bases from V and 4 bases from J, leaving 7 bases between. This CDR3 is 11 amino acids long. Germline V CDR1 and CDR2: MNHEY, SVGAGI.

The V gene is TRBV5-1, the J gene TRBJ2-7, with 11 bases matching TRBD2. Germline V lookup: CDR1 SGHRS, CDR2 YFSETQ. After removal of 3 bases from V and 7 bases from J, the junction contained 6 bases not matched to a gene. CDR3 length equals 14 residues. In DNA form, the CDR3 reads TGCGCCAGCAGCTGGGGGACTAGCGGCCTTGAGCAGTACTTC. Amino acids: CASSWGTSGLEQYF.

The rearrangement joins TRBV4-2 to TRBJ2-1; 13 bases align to TRBD2. Germline V gives CDR1 LGHNA, CDR2 YNFKEQ. V shed 2 bases, J shed 4 bases, and the junction held 5 bases outside the gene matches. The CDR3 has 17 amino acids. The CDR3 sequence is CASSQSATSGGYNEQFF. CDR3 bases: TGTGCCAGCAGCCAAAGTGCGACTAGCGGGGGGTACAATGAGCAGTTCTTC.

This chain links TRBV19 with TRBJ2-7, with TRBD1 identical over 7 bases. J was trimmed by 3 bases and V by 10 bases; bases with no gene match: 6. CDR1 LNHDA and CDR2 SQIVND come from the germline V gene (reference sequence). The CDR3 consists of 12 residues. CDR3 bases: TGTGCCACGACAGGGAAATTCTACGAGCAGTACTTC. Encoded protein: CATTGKFYEQYF.

The J gene is TRBJ2-7, the V gene TRBV7-6; TRBD2 aligns across 7 bases. This CDR3 comprises 14 residues. The J segment lost 2 bases and the V segment lost 5 bases, leaving 6 bases of the junction unmatched. Germline CDR1 SGHVS, CDR2 FNYEAQ. The CDR3 region has the DNA TGTGCCAGCAGCCAGGCGGCGGGGGCCTACGAGCAGTACTTC. This codes for CASSQAAGAYEQYF.

The chain is built from TRBV12-3 or TRBV12-4 and TRBJ2-1, with unresolved D. V shed 5 bases and J shed 8 bases, with 13 bases lying between them. This CDR3 is built from 13 residues. CDR3 coding DNA: TGTGCCAGCAGTCGGCGGCCTGGCGATGAGCAGTTCTTC. This encodes CASSRRPGDEQFF.

This rearrangement joins TRBV5-4 to TRBJ1-1; D might be TRBD1 (6 bases). The CDR3 covers 13 residues. Germline CDR1 and CDR2: SGHNT and YYREEE (reference sequence). V was clipped by 4 bases and J by 6 bases, with 13 bases between them. CDR3 DNA: TGTGCCAGCAGCCCTGGGGGGGGCTCTGAAGCTTTCTTT. It is translated as CASSPGGGSEAFF.

The CDR3 nucleotides read TGTGCCAGTACGTCGTACGGGAACGGTGTGCAGCCCCAGCATTTT. This gives the protein CASTSYGNGVQPQHF. The rearrangement links TRBV19 to TRBJ1-5; D call uncertain. This CDR3 spans 15 amino acids. Trimming stripped 7 bases from V and 7 bases from J, with 20 bases between. The germline V gene encodes CDR1 LNHDA and CDR2 SQIVND (reference sequence).

The gene calls are TRBV3-1 and TRBJ1-2; D unclear. CDR1 LGHDT and CDR2 YNNKEL come from the germline V gene (reference sequence). V dropped 0 bases and J dropped 8 bases, with 13 bases sitting between them. This CDR3 has 14 amino acids. CDR3 loop: CASSQDVRARGYTF. The CDR3 DNA follows: TGTGCCAGCAGCCAAGATGTGAGGGCGCGGGGCTACACCTTC.

This clonotype was counted once. The chain carries TRBV20-1 and TRBJ2-7, with D possibly matching TRBD1 (6 bases). The CDR3 has 14 residues. Per the germline V gene, CDR1 is DFQATT and CDR2 is SNEGSKA (reference sequence). Trimming took 5 bases from V and 5 from J, leaving 19 bases between them. The CDR3 DNA follows: TGCAGTGCTTCGTCTGGGCAGGGGTGGGACGAGCAGTACTTC. Protein: CSASSGQGWDEQYF.